This T cell receptor (beta chain) stems from a study of OX40 agonist ivuxolimab in advanced cancers. Looking at the study overall: Ivuxolimab, which patients received intravenously every 2 weeks, was dosed at 0.01 to 10 mg/kg. Partial responses occurred in three patients (one hepatocellular carcinoma, two cutaneous melanoma).

Findings and limits, study-wide: Mean expanded clone counts were higher in CD8+ than CD4+ T cells.

Sequenced by immunoSEQ multiplex PCR; TCRdb stores in-frame clones only, minus some. The sample contains tens of thousands of clones, approximately 88% of which appear only once. Deletions cut 6 bases from V and 5 bases from J, with 23 bases between. The CDR3 covers 16 residues. Per germline, CDR1 SGHNT and CDR2 YYREEE (reference sequence). Worth noting for this clone: As yet, its antigen is unknown.

Sampling times: baseline, cycle 4 day 1, cycle 7 day 1. The sequenced sample was CD4+ or CD8+ T cells sorted from blood, obtained in a trial of the OX40 agonist ivuxolimab. This TCR was sampled from an adult with an advanced solid tumor such as melanoma, head and neck, liver or kidney cancer. The chain is built from TRBV5-4 and TRBJ2-5, with D perhaps TRBD1 (7 bases). This CDR3 reads CASNKDRFPGGETQYF. CDR3 in DNA: TGTGCCAGCAACAAGGACAGGTTCCCTGGAGGGGAGACCCAGTACTTC.